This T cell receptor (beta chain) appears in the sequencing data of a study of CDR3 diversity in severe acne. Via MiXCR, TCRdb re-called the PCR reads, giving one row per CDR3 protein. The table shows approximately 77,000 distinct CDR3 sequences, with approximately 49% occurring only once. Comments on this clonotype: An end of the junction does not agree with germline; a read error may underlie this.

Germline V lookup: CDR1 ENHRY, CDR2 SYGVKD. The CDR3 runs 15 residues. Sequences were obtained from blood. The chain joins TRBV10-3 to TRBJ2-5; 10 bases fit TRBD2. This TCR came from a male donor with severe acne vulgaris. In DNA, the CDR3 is TGTGCCAGCAGTCTCACTAGCGGGAATACGGAGACCCAGTACTTC. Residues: CASSLTSGNTETQYF.